One sample yielded the 20 T cell receptor beta chains listed below, sequenced in a study of technical replicates of blood from a few donors. Data came from immunoSEQ multiplex PCR; TCRdb stores just in-frame clones and leaves some out. The table shows more than 70,000 clones, with about 97% occurring only once. Sequencing input: T cells isolated from PBMCs. The receptors derive from a human donor in good health.

The rearrangement joins TRBV25-1 to TRBJ2-4; 8 bases map to TRBD1. V lost 6 bases to trimming and J lost 0 bases; unmatched junction nucleotides: 7. The CDR3 totals 16 residues. CDR1 is MGHDK, CDR2 SYGVNS, per germline. CDR3 in DNA: TGTGCCAGCAGAGCTACAGGGGGTGAAGCCAAAAACATTCAGTACTTC. Protein product: CASRATGGEAKNIQYF.

The V and J genes are TRBV2 and TRBJ2-7; D may be TRBD2 (6 bases). The germline V and J ends were trimmed by 10 bases and 0 bases, with 10 bases remaining between them. The CDR3 has 12 residues. Per the germline V gene, CDR1 is SNHLY and CDR2 is FYNNEI. The CDR3 DNA reads as TGTGCCATGGCGGGGACCTCCTACGAGCAGTACTTC. Residues: CAMAGTSYEQYF.

The V gene is TRBV4-1, the J gene TRBJ2-2; 10 nucleotides match TRBD2. J gave up 5 bases and V 1 base, and 10 bases lay outside the gene matches. Germline V lookup: CDR1 MGHRA, CDR2 YSYEKL. The CDR3 is 18 amino acids. DNA of the CDR3: TGCGCCAGCAGCCAAGGAGGCCTAGCGGGAGTTGGAACCGGGGAGCTGTTTTTT. Translating it yields CASSQGGLAGVGTGELFF.

V usage is TRBV6-5 and J usage is TRBJ2-3, with 7 bases aligning to TRBD1. This CDR3 region has 13 residues. Per the germline V gene, CDR1 is MNHEY and CDR2 is SVGAGI. The trim removed 6 bases at V and 4 bases at J, leaving 4 bases unmatched. CDR3: CASRTQGSDTQYF. For the CDR3, the DNA is TGTGCCAGCAGAACACAGGGGTCAGATACGCAGTATTTT.

V usage is TRBV7-9 and J usage is TRBJ2-1, with a possible D match to TRBD2 (5 bases). Trimming removed 4 bases from V and 5 bases from J, with 12 bases in between. There are 14 residues in the CDR3. The germline gives CDR1 SEHNR, CDR2 FQNEAQ (reference sequence). The CDR3 sequence is CASSWAARDNEQFF. In DNA form, the CDR3 reads TGTGCCAGCAGCTGGGCCGCGCGGGACAATGAGCAGTTCTTC.

This clone was found once. The V gene is TRBV2, the J gene TRBJ2-1; 8 bases agree with TRBD1. There are 18 residues in the CDR3. V was pared by 2 bases and J by 8 bases, with 17 bases of the junction left unmatched. Germline V gene sequence: CDR1 SNHLY, CDR2 FYNNEI. The CDR3 nucleotides read TGTGCCAGCAGTGAACCCGCAAATACAGGGGGACTTAACGATGAGCAGTTCTTC. Amino acids: CASSEPANTGGLNDEQFF.

The J gene is TRBJ1-2, the V gene TRBV5-4; 7 bases match TRBD1. The CDR3 length is 15 residues. V gave up 0 bases and J gave up 8 bases; unmatched junction bases: 10. Germline V lookup: CDR1 SGHNT, CDR2 YYREEE (reference sequence). CDR3 sequence reads: CASSLAGPGGRGYTF. The CDR3 region has the DNA TGTGCCAGCAGCTTGGCCGGGCCAGGGGGAAGGGGCTACACCTTC.

This sequence joins TRBV7-9 and TRBJ1-3; D may be TRBD1 (6 bases). Germline lookup yields CDR1 SEHNR and CDR2 FQNEAQ (reference sequence). V gave up 6 bases and J gave up 7 bases, with 13 bases separating them. This CDR3 comprises 13 residues. DNA for the CDR3: TGTGCCAGCAGATACGGGGGGGGCAACACCATATATTTT. Its protein product is CASRYGGGNTIYF.

The chain carries TRBV6-5 and TRBJ1-5; no clear D. Germline CDR1 reads MNHEY; CDR2 reads SVGAGI. This CDR3 contains 16 residues. Deletions cut 0 bases from V and 0 bases from J, with 9 bases between. The CDR3 region is CASSYSRTYSNQPQHF. In DNA, the CDR3 is TGTGCCAGCAGTTACTCCCGGACTTATAGCAATCAGCCCCAGCATTTT.

The CDR3 spells CASSQDRASGSYNEQFF. Written as DNA, the CDR3 is TGCGCCAGCAGCCAAGATCGGGCTAGCGGGTCCTACAATGAGCAGTTCTTC. V and J are TRBV4-1 and TRBJ2-1; 8 positions agree with TRBD2. V gave up 0 bases and J gave up 1 base; unmatched junction bases: 5. The CDR3 is 17 residues long. Germline CDR1 reads MGHRA; CDR2 reads YSYEKL.

V gene TRBV19 combines with J gene TRBJ2-1; 9 nucleotides align to TRBD2. The germline CDR1 and CDR2 sequences are LNHDA and SQIVND (reference sequence). V trimming: 4 bases; J trimming: 6 bases; junction bases outside the gene matches: 7. The CDR3 length is 15 residues. This CDR3 reads CASSTTPGLANEQFF. CDR3 DNA: TGTGCCAGTAGTACAACCCCGGGACTAGCCAATGAGCAGTTCTTC. The variable domain in full, completed from reference TRBV19 and TRBJ2-1, reads DGGITQSPKYLFRKEGQNVTLSCEQNLNHDAMYWYRQDPGQGLRLIYYSQIVNDFQKGDIAEGYSVSREKKESFPLTVTSAQKNPTAFYLCASSTTPGLANEQFFGPGTRLTVL.

Comment on this clone: The sample holds other DNA sequences that translate to the same CDR3. V and J are TRBV7-9 and TRBJ2-5; D ambiguous. This CDR3 spans 14 amino acids. CDR1 is SEHNR, CDR2 FQNEAQ, per germline (reference sequence). Between the trimmed V and J ends, which lost 2 bases and 4 bases, there was a span of 11 bases. CDR3 loop: CASSLSGMGETQYF. The CDR3 DNA follows: TGTGCCAGCAGCTTATCGGGTATGGGAGAGACCCAGTACTTC.

This clone was detected only a few times. The rearrangement joins TRBV19 to TRBJ1-5; unclear D gene. Germline V CDR1 and CDR2: LNHDA, SQIVND (reference sequence). Trimming cost V 5 bases and J 5 bases, with 13 bases left between them. The CDR3 length is 14 residues. CDR3 residues: CASSSSRVDQPQHF. In DNA, the CDR3 is TGTGCCAGTAGTTCTTCTCGGGTAGATCAGCCCCAGCATTTT.

V gene TRBV2 combines with J gene TRBJ1-6; the D is unclear. Trimming removed 8 bases at V and 7 bases at J, with 18 bases between. CDR3 length equals 15 residues. Per germline, CDR1 SNHLY and CDR2 FYNNEI. CDR3: CASDGQTSRNSPLHF. The CDR3 DNA reads TGTGCCAGCGATGGGCAGACTAGTCGAAATTCACCCCTCCACTTT.

The chain couples TRBV7-9 to TRBJ2-7; 7 bases are shared with TRBD2. J was trimmed by 0 bases and V by 4 bases; bases with no gene match: 9. Germline assignment: CDR1 SEHNR and CDR2 FQNEAQ (reference sequence). CDR3 length equals 16 residues. CDR3 residues: CASSSRDGGISYEQYF. CDR3 DNA: TGTGCCAGCAGCTCCCGCGACGGGGGGATCTCCTACGAGCAGTACTTC.

The V call is TRBV5-1, the J call TRBJ2-7, with TRBD2 as a possible D gene (5 bases). The CDR3 has 13 residues. In germline, CDR1 is SGHRS, CDR2 YFSETQ. Trimming removed 6 bases from V and 3 bases from J, with 13 bases in between. The CDR3 protein is CASNLGDYYEQYF. The CDR3 nucleotides read TGCGCCAGCAACCTGGGAGATTACTACGAGCAGTACTTC.

V usage is TRBV5-1 and J usage is TRBJ2-5, with TRBD2 as a possible D gene (6 bases). Trimming cost V 4 bases and J 4 bases, with 14 bases left between them. The germline V gene has CDR1 SGHRS and CDR2 YFSETQ. This CDR3 is 14 amino acids long. This CDR3 reads CASSAGTSLETQYF. The CDR3 region has the DNA TGCGCCAGCAGCGCGGGGACGAGCCTAGAGACCCAGTACTTC.

V usage is TRBV19 and J usage is TRBJ2-1; the match to TRBD2 covers 9 bases. Trimming removed 11 bases from V and 8 bases from J; junction bases left unmatched: 22. Germline lookup yields CDR1 LNHDA and CDR2 SQIVND (reference sequence). The CDR3 has 17 residues. Here the CDR3 DNA reads TGTGCCTCCAGTAGTAATATGGGGCGACTAGCGGTCGATGAGCAGTTCTTC. Its translation: CASSSNMGRLAVDEQFF.

The J gene is TRBJ1-3, the V gene TRBV7-9, with D possibly being TRBD1 (6 bases). The germline gives CDR1 SEHNR, CDR2 FQNEAQ (reference sequence). The CDR3 has 15 residues. V lost 8 bases, J lost 2 bases, and 16 bases lay in between. CDR3 region: CASQGTGRAGNTIYF. For the CDR3, the DNA is TGTGCCAGCCAGGGGACGGGGCGCGCTGGAAACACCATATATTTT.

V usage is TRBV2 and J usage is TRBJ2-2, with 10 bases identical to TRBD1. Trimming cost V 6 bases and J 8 bases; bases outside gene matches: 6. This CDR3 comprises 14 residues. Germline V gene sequence: CDR1 SNHLY, CDR2 FYNNEI. This CDR3 reads CASSSTGGRGELFF. CDR3 DNA: TGTGCCAGCAGCTCGACAGGGGGCCGTGGGGAGCTGTTTTTT.